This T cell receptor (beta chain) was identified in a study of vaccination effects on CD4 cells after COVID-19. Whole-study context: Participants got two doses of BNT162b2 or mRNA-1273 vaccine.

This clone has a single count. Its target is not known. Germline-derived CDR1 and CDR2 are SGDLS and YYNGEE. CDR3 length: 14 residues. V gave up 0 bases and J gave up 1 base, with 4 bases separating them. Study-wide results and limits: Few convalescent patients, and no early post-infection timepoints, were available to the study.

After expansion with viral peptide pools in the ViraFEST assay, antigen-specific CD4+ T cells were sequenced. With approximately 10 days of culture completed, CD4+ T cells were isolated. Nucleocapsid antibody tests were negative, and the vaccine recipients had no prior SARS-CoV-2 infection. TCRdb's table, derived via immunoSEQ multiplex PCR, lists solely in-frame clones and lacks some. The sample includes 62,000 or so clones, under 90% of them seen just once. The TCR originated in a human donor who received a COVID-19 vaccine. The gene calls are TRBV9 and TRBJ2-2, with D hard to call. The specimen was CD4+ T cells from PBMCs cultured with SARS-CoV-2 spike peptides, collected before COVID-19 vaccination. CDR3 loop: CASSVDQNTGELFF. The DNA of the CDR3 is TGTGCCAGCAGCGTAGACCAGAACACCGGGGAGCTGTTTTTT.